This T cell receptor (beta chain) appears in the sequencing data of a study of T-cell memory formation after mild COVID-19. TCRdb re-analysed the 5' RACE reads in MiXCR, keeping a single row per CDR3 protein. The sample lists roughly 310,000 distinct CDR3 sequences, around a sixth occurring once. The CDR3 loop spans 14 amino acids. Trimming removed 7 bases at V and 10 bases at J, with 17 bases between. The specimen was PBMCs or a T cell subset sorted from them (not recorded which). The gene calls are TRBV12-3 or TRBV12-4 and TRBJ1-6; D possibly corresponds to TRBD1 (6 bases). The source is a man between 18 and 29 years old who had mild COVID-19 (a few samples of this study predate the infection). Cell type and time point are not known. This CDR3 reads CASTSLGGQSPLHF. In DNA, the CDR3 is TGTGCCAGCACCTCCCTGGGGGGGCAATCACCCCTCCACTTT.